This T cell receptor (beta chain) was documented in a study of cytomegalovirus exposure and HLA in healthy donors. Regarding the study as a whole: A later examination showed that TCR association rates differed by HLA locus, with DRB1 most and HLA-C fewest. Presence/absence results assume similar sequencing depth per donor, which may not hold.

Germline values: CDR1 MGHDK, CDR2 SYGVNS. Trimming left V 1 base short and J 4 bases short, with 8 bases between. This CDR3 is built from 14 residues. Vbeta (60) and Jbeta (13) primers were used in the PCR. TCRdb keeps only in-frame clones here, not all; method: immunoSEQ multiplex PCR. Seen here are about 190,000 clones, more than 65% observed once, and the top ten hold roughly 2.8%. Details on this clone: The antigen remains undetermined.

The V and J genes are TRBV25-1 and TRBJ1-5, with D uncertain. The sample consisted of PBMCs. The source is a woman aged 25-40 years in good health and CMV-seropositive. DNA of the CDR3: TGTGCCAGCAGTGAATGGGGAGGGAATCAGCCCCAGCATTTT. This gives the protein CASSEWGGNQPQHF.